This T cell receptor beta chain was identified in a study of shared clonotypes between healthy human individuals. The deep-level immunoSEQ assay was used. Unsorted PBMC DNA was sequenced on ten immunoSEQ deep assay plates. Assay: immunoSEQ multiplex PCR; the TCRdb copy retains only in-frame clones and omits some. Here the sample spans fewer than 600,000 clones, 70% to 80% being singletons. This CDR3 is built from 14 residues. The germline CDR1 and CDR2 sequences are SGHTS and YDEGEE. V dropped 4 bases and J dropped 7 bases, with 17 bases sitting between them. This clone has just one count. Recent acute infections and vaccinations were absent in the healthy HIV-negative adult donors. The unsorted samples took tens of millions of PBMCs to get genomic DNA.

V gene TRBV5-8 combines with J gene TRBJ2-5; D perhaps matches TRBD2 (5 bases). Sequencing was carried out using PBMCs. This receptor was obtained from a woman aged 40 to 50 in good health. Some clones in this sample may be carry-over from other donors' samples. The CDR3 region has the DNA TGTGCCAGCAGCCCGACGGGGTCGTTTGGGACCCAGTACTTC. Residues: CASSPTGSFGTQYF.